This T cell receptor beta chain was observed in a study of early T cells in non-severe SARS-CoV-2 infection. Study context: The authors sequenced bulk RNA from unsorted whole blood, leaving chains unpaired. The study's findings and limits: In VDJdb matching, anti-spike CD8 responses were favored while private and CD4 specificities went missing.

The CDR3 has 14 residues. Trimming took off 4 bases at V and 4 bases at J, with 13 bases between the two ends. Germline CDR1 reads SSHAT; CDR2 reads FNYEAQ (reference sequence). As part of library construction, unique molecular identifiers were attached to individual cDNA molecules. One entry per CDR3 protein, called by TCRdb with MiXCR from the 5' RACE reads. The table lists about 35,000 distinct CDR3 sequences, less than 7% of them singletons. About this clonotype: Antigen: not known.

The TCR sequence derives from an adult who was a healthcare worker with PCR-confirmed SARS-CoV-2 infection or an uninfected control (not recorded which). The sequencing here drew on whole blood, taken at baseline. The chain combines TRBV7-7 with TRBJ2-5; the D gene is possibly TRBD2 (5 bases). CDR3 DNA: TGTGCCAGCAGCTCCAGCGGACTCGGAGAGACCCAGTACTTC. Translation: CASSSSGLGETQYF.